These 2 T cell receptor beta chains share one sample of origin, sequenced in a study of shared clonotypes between healthy human individuals. Produced via immunoSEQ multiplex PCR; TCRdb's table is partial and in-frame only. This table holds around 2.5 million clones, over 85% found once. Input material: naive CD4+ T cells from PBMCs. Described subset: CD45RA+ positively selected. The receptor source for this set is a man aged 18 to 29 in good health. Some clones in this sample may be carry-over from other donors' samples.

The chain carries TRBV28 and TRBJ1-5; a possible D gene is TRBD1 (6 bases). The V end lost 6 bases, the J end lost 4 bases, and 13 bases lay between the germline ends. This CDR3 contains 14 residues. Germline V gives CDR1 MDHEN, CDR2 SYDVKM. The CDR3, as DNA: TGTGCCAGCAGCCAGGGGCCAGCGAATCAGCCCCAGCATTTT. Translated: CASSQGPANQPQHF.

The CDR3 DNA follows: TGCGCCAGCAGTGCGTCCTGGACTAGCGGGCGGAATGAGCAGTTCTTC. Translated, it gives CASSASWTSGRNEQFF. The chain combines TRBV10-1 with TRBJ2-1, with 11 nucleotides matching TRBD2. With 4 bases clipped from V and 7 bases from J, the junction kept 9 bases outside the gene matches. CDR3 length: 16 residues. Germline V gene lookup returns CDR1 WNHNN and CDR2 SYGVQD (reference sequence).